Presented here are 30 T cell receptor beta chains from one specimen sequenced in a study of metastatic and nonmetastatic thyroid tumors. Every patient underwent thyroid surgery untreated. TCRdb called clones again from the PCR reads with MiXCR. Among tens of thousands of clones listed, around 33% were seen once. Material: tumor tissue. The receptor set was obtained from a female donor with papillary thyroid cancer or a benign thyroid nodule (not recorded which). Some clones in this sample may be carry-over from other donors' samples.

This clone has a handful of counts. This rearrangement joins TRBV12-3 or TRBV12-4 to TRBJ2-7; tentatively, D is TRBD2 (5 bases). The CDR3 sequence is 12 residues long. V lost 6 bases to trimming and J lost 2 bases, with 8 bases between them. Here the CDR3 DNA reads TGTGCCAGCAGAGCGGAACCCTACGAGCAGTACTTC. It translates to CASRAEPYEQYF.

The rearrangement links TRBV6-1 to TRBJ1-1; D not resolved. From germline, CDR1 is MNHNS and CDR2 SASEGT. Trimming took off 6 bases at V and 5 bases at J, with 7 bases between the two ends. The CDR3 covers 11 residues. This chain's CDR3 is CASREGTEAFF. CDR3 nucleotide sequence: TGTGCCAGCAGAGAGGGAACTGAAGCTTTCTTT.

CDR3 bases: TGTGCCAGCAGTCCCTCCCCCGGGACATACCAAGAGACCCAGTACTTC. Protein: CASSPSPGTYQETQYF. This chain uses TRBV27 with TRBJ2-5, with D possibly TRBD1 on 6 matching bases. Trimming cost V 5 bases and J 0 bases, with 16 bases left between them. The germline V gene has CDR1 MNHEY and CDR2 SMNVEV (reference sequence). The CDR3 sequence is 16 residues long.

The V gene is TRBV6-1, the J gene TRBJ1-6, with 7 bases identical to TRBD1. CDR3 size: 14 residues. V dropped 7 bases and J dropped 6; count of bases not matched to a gene: 6. The V gene's germline CDR1 is MNHNS and CDR2 SASEGT. Written as DNA, the CDR3 is TGTGCCAGCAATCCCACAGGGGCTAATTCACCCCTCCACTTT. It specifies CASNPTGANSPLHF.

V gene TRBV12-3 or TRBV12-4 combines with J gene TRBJ1-1; D is perhaps TRBD1 (6 bases). The V end was cut by 3 bases, the J end by 5 bases, with 7 bases between. The CDR3 has 12 amino acids. The CDR3 here is CASSFDRTEAFF. In DNA form, the CDR3 reads TGTGCCAGCAGTTTCGACAGGACTGAAGCTTTCTTT.

The V call is TRBV7-8, the J call TRBJ1-2; 7 nucleotides align to TRBD1. The J segment lost 8 bases and the V segment lost 4 bases, leaving 7 bases of the junction unmatched. This CDR3 is built from 13 residues. Germline lookup yields CDR1 SGHVS and CDR2 FQNEAQ. The CDR3 region is CASSSDRTPGYTF. CDR3 bases: TGTGCCAGCAGCTCGGACAGGACGCCCGGCTACACCTTC.

This clone was observed a handful of times. V is TRBV19 and J is TRBJ2-2, with 9 bases that match TRBD2. CDR1 and CDR2 from the germline V gene are LNHDA and SQIVND (reference sequence). The CDR3 covers 16 residues. J gave up 6 bases and V 3 bases, and 8 bases lay outside the gene matches. The CDR3, as DNA: TGTGCCAGTAGTATGGTGGGACTAGCTGTCGCCGGGGAGCTGTTTTTT. Translating it yields CASSMVGLAVAGELFF.

This clone has more than one count but fewer than ten. V is TRBV24-1 and J is TRBJ2-1; D gene ambiguous. The CDR3 is 12 amino acids. V was shortened by 4 bases and J by 2 bases, with 2 bases between the two germline ends. CDR1 and CDR2 (germline): KGHDR, SFDVKD. In nucleotides, the CDR3 is TGTGCCACCAGTGACCCCTACAATGAGCAGTTCTTC. Translated: CATSDPYNEQFF.

The chain combines TRBV3-1 with TRBJ2-7; a weak D match, TRBD2 (6 bases). The CDR3 has 14 amino acids. Germline V gives CDR1 LGHDT, CDR2 YNNKEL (reference sequence). Trimming took 6 bases from V and 0 from J, leaving 12 bases between them. CDR3 sequence: CASRFGRGSYEQYF. The CDR3 DNA sequence: TGTGCCAGCAGGTTCGGGCGGGGCTCCTACGAGCAGTACTTC.

This clone was observed at least ten times. The rearrangement links TRBV27 to TRBJ1-6; a weak D match, TRBD1 (6 bases). CDR1 MNHEY and CDR2 SMNVEV come from the germline V gene (reference sequence). With 2 bases removed from V and 7 bases from J, the gap between germline ends came to 18 bases. The CDR3 covers 17 residues. CDR3 in amino acids: CASSLNPSGGANSPLHF. Written as DNA, the CDR3 is TGTGCCAGCAGTTTAAACCCGAGCGGGGGCGCGAATTCACCCCTCCACTTT.

This rearrangement joins TRBV6-6 to TRBJ2-1, with TRBD2 matching over 13 bases. V was pared by 0 bases and J by 7 bases, with 9 bases of the junction left unmatched. The V gene's germline CDR1 is MNHNY and CDR2 SVGAGI (reference sequence). The CDR3 loop spans 18 amino acids. Here the CDR3 reads CASSYSRGGLAGRNEQFF. The CDR3 DNA is TGTGCCAGCAGTTACTCGCGGGGGGGACTAGCGGGAAGGAATGAGCAGTTCTTC.

This clone occurred a few times. The CDR3 is CASSLPGGGNEKLFF. CDR3 sequence (DNA): TGTGCCAGCAGTTTGCCGGGGGGGGGTAATGAAAAACTGTTTTTT. The chain recombines TRBV28 with TRBJ1-4; possible D gene TRBD1, 5 bases. The CDR3 consists of 15 residues. V lost 3 bases and J 4 bases, leaving 12 bases between the germline ends. The germline CDR1 and CDR2 sequences are MDHEN and SYDVKM.

This clone was seen only once. This chain's CDR3 is CASSPRAAQETQYF. The CDR3 region has the DNA TGTGCCAGCAGCCCCCGCGCAGCCCAAGAGACCCAGTACTTC. The gene calls are TRBV5-4 and TRBJ2-5, with D hard to call. CDR3 length: 14 residues. Germline V gives CDR1 SGHNT, CDR2 YYREEE (reference sequence). The germline V and J ends were trimmed by 4 bases and 1 base, with 11 bases remaining between them.

As concerns this clone: With a much larger clone just one base away, this may be a read error. The rearrangement uses TRBV20-1 and TRBJ2-1; TRBD2 matches at 11 bases. The length of the CDR3 is 15 residues. The J segment lost 6 bases and the V segment lost 5 bases, leaving 9 bases of the junction unmatched. CDR1 DFQATT and CDR2 SNEGSKA come from the germline V gene (reference sequence). For the CDR3, the DNA is TGCAGTGCTGCTGCCCGACTAGCGGGATGCAATGAGCAGTTCTTC. It translates to CSAAARLAGCNEQFF.

This clone is medium-sized (0.01 to 0.1%). The chain combines TRBV7-3 with TRBJ2-5; 9 bases fit TRBD1. The J segment lost 5 bases and the V segment lost 4 bases, leaving 8 bases of the junction unmatched. Per germline, CDR1 SGHTA and CDR2 FQGTGA. The CDR3 has 15 amino acids. The CDR3 bases are TGTGCCAGCAGCTCGGGACAGGGTTTGCTTGAGACCCAGTACTTC. Translating it yields CASSSGQGLLETQYF.

This clone has just a few counts. The chain combines TRBV12-3 or TRBV12-4 with TRBJ2-2, with TRBD2 matching 7 bases. CDR3 length: 15 residues. J was trimmed by 1 base and V by 7 bases; bases with no gene match: 6. DNA for the CDR3: TGTGCCAGCACCCCGGGGACTATGAACACCGGGGAGCTGTTTTTT. It yields the protein CASTPGTMNTGELFF.

Only a few counts were recorded for this clone. The chain employs TRBV20-1 and TRBJ2-7; TRBD2 might be the D (6 bases). V lost 3 bases and J 3 bases, leaving 6 bases between the germline ends. The length of the CDR3 is 11 residues. Germline CDR1 is DFQATT and CDR2 is SNEGSKA (reference sequence). The CDR3 region has the DNA TGCAGTGCTAGGGGAGGCTACGAGCAGTACTTC. Amino acids: CSARGGYEQYF.

The chain joins TRBV6-1 to TRBJ2-3; 8 bases align to TRBD1. The J segment lost 0 bases and the V segment lost 5 bases, leaving 7 bases of the junction unmatched. The CDR3 runs 16 residues. Germline V gene sequence: CDR1 MNHNS, CDR2 SASEGT. In nucleotides, the CDR3 is TGTGCCAGCAGTCAGGGGGCCGGGCCTAGCACAGATACGCAGTATTTT. Translated: CASSQGAGPSTDTQYF.

This clone was counted only a few times. As DNA, the CDR3 is TGTGCCAGTAGCGGACTAGTCTACGAGCAGTACTTC. Translating it yields CASSGLVYEQYF. V gene TRBV19 combines with J gene TRBJ2-7; the match to TRBD2 covers 7 bases. Germline loops: CDR1 LNHDA, CDR2 SQIVND (reference sequence). This CDR3 contains 12 residues. Unmatched junction bases numbered 2, after V lost 6 bases and J lost 3 bases.

The V call is TRBV2, the J call TRBJ2-7; TRBD1 matches 7 bases. The V gene end was trimmed by 6 bases and the J gene end by 5 bases; junction bases not matched to a gene: 7. This CDR3 has 13 residues. The V gene's germline CDR1 is SNHLY and CDR2 FYNNEI. In nucleotides, the CDR3 is TGTGCCAGCAGCCGACAGGGATACAACGAGCAGTACTTC. Amino acids: CASSRQGYNEQYF.

This chain links TRBV9 with TRBJ2-5; TRBD1 is a possible D gene (5 bases). V lost 2 bases and J lost 1, with 12 bases in between. Germline CDR1 and CDR2: SGDLS and YYNGEE. The CDR3 is made up of 15 amino acids. The CDR3: CASSVYPGFQETQYF. The CDR3 region has the DNA TGTGCCAGCAGCGTTTACCCAGGGTTCCAAGAGACCCAGTACTTC.

V is TRBV6-1 and J is TRBJ1-5; 7 nucleotides line up with TRBD1. Germline V lookup: CDR1 MNHNS, CDR2 SASEGT. The V and J ends lost 6 bases and 4 bases, in that order; junction bases with no gene match: 3. CDR3 size: 13 residues. CDR3 in amino acids: CASRTGQNQPQHF. The CDR3 coding sequence is TGTGCCAGCAGAACGGGACAGAATCAGCCCCAGCATTTT.

The chain carries TRBV4-3 and TRBJ2-1; 10 nucleotides match TRBD2. Germline assignment: CDR1 LGHNA and CDR2 YSLEER. Trimming removed 1 base from V and 8 bases from J; junction bases left unmatched: 2. This CDR3 is 14 amino acids long. DNA of the CDR3: TGCGCCAGCAGCCAAGGGACTAGCGGATATGAGCAGTTCTTC. This encodes CASSQGTSGYEQFF.

The V call is TRBV6-1, the J call TRBJ1-2; possible D gene TRBD1, 5 bases. V lost 7 bases, J lost 5 bases, and 17 bases lay in between. Germline assignment: CDR1 MNHNS and CDR2 SASEGT. The CDR3 sequence is 14 residues long. CDR3 nucleotides: TGTGCCAGCACCCCGGGGGAGACCGTTTATGGCTACACCTTC. It translates to CASTPGETVYGYTF.

The J gene is TRBJ1-1, the V gene TRBV19; 7 positions agree with TRBD1. The germline V gene has CDR1 LNHDA and CDR2 SQIVND (reference sequence). The V segment lost 4 bases and the J segment 4 bases; nucleotides outside the gene matches: 6. The CDR3 is 14 amino acids. CDR3 DNA sequence: TGTGCCAGTAGTACGGGACAGTATGGCACTGAAGCTTTCTTT. This sequence encodes CASSTGQYGTEAFF.

This clone has a handful of counts. The chain uses TRBV29-1 and TRBJ2-1; TRBD2 matches at 10 bases. This CDR3 comprises 15 residues. The J segment lost 5 bases and the V segment lost 6 bases, leaving 10 bases of the junction unmatched. Germline loops: CDR1 SQVTM, CDR2 ANQGSEA. CDR3 region: CSVNPGTSDHNEQFF. The CDR3 bases are TGCAGCGTGAATCCCGGGACTAGCGATCACAATGAGCAGTTCTTC.

The chain links TRBV15 to TRBJ2-2; D uncertain. Germline lookup yields CDR1 LNHNV and CDR2 YYDKDF (reference sequence). Deletions cut 0 bases from V and 4 bases from J, with 9 bases between. CDR3 length equals 15 residues. The CDR3 DNA reads TGTGCCACCAGCAGAGAGGGCGACTCCACCGGGGAGCTGTTTTTT. Translating it yields CATSREGDSTGELFF.

In its sample, this clone was seen a few times. The chain couples TRBV6-2 or TRBV6-3 to TRBJ1-1; no firm D call. The CDR3 sequence is 15 residues long. The ends were cut back, 0 bases at V and 1 base at J, with 9 bases in the middle. The germline V gene encodes CDR1 MNHEY and CDR2 SVGEGT. CDR3 region: CASSYSDPENTEAFF. The DNA of the CDR3 is TGTGCCAGCAGTTACTCGGACCCCGAGAACACTGAAGCTTTCTTT.

The rearrangement uses TRBV20-1 and TRBJ1-6, with 7 bases lining up with TRBD1. The CDR3 runs to 15 residues. The germline V gene encodes CDR1 DFQATT and CDR2 SNEGSKA (reference sequence). V gave up 0 bases and J gave up 6 bases; unmatched junction bases: 5. Written as DNA, the CDR3 is TGCAGTGCTAGAGATTGGGCAGGGGGTAATTCACCCCTCCACTTT. This encodes CSARDWAGGNSPLHF.

This clone has a handful of counts. The rearrangement links TRBV6-2 or TRBV6-3 to TRBJ2-5; 7 bases match TRBD2. The CDR3 contains 13 residues. Germline CDR1 is MNHEY and CDR2 is SVGEGT. J was trimmed by 5 bases and V by 4 bases; bases with no gene match: 4. The CDR3 sequence is CASSSTSVETQYF. The CDR3 DNA follows: TGTGCCAGCAGTTCCACTAGCGTGGAGACCCAGTACTTC.